This TCR beta chain was obtained from a study of T cell repertoires in cytomegalovirus infection (dated by TCRdb to about 2019). For the wider study: Donor HLA type was relevant to the analysis, because carriage of CMV infection together with the matching HLA type was indicated by public TCR beta signatures. General conclusions and limits of the study: In the ex vivo response, HLA-C-restricted CMV-specific TCR beta clonotypes were dominant, and in two of eight donors the single most frequent clonotype came from this HLA-C-restricted group. Carriers of CMV infection plus the relevant HLA type were discriminated by the cumulative frequency of public TCR beta family members in the study cohort and in an independent roughly 380-donor cohort.

Concerning this clonotype itself: It has no known antigen specificity. Per-base quality was not reported, and no clone a single base away is much larger than it.

Sequencing was performed on an Illumina HiSeq 1500. Clones were called with MiXCR by TCRdb after fastp trimmed the public reads at Q25, and only in-frame beta chains were retained. When rows share a CDR3 protein, they turn into one entry using the most common DNA and genes. Counted in this sample were hundreds of thousands of distinct CDR3 sequences; 35% of them appeared once. Roughly 2.9% of the sample goes to the ten largest clones. Trimming takes 0 bases off V and 2 bases off J; junction bases not matched to a gene: 8. From the cysteine up to the phenylalanine, the CDR3 has a length of 18 residues. Of all the DNA, just the CDR3 is kept, 54 bases in frame from base 1. Looking up the germline V gene yields CDR1 SGHRS and CDR2 YFSETQ.

The V gene is TRBV5-1 and the J gene is TRBJ2-1; a stretch of 10 junction bases matches TRBD2. What was sequenced was PBMCs. The TCR sequence derives from a human donor in good health (CMV status not recorded). Some clones in this sample may be carry-over from other donors' samples. The sequenced DNA is TGCGCCAGCAGCTTGGAGGAGCTAGCGGGGGACCCCTACAATGAGCAGTTCTTC. This encodes CASSLEELAGDPYNEQFF.